This T cell receptor (beta chain) was sequenced for a study of cytomegalovirus exposure and HLA in healthy donors. Germline V gene data show CDR1 as MDHEN and CDR2 as SYDVKM. The CDR3 is 15 residues long. V was trimmed by 8 bases and J by 0 bases, leaving 14 bases between them. 60 Vbeta and 13 Jbeta primers were used in PCR. Method: immunoSEQ multiplex PCR; TCRdb's copy keeps in-frame clones and lacks some. The table records under 200,000 clones, more than 65% of them present only once. To note about this clone: As yet, its antigen is unknown.

Study-wide results and caveats: The investigators catalogued 150 or so TCR beta chains as cytomegalovirus-associated. The study had only CMV serostatus as immune exposure information. Later analysis placed DRB1 highest and HLA-C lowest in TCR association rates, which differed by HLA locus.

The clonotype was recovered from a woman between 40 and 55 years old in good health and CMV-seropositive. Sequenced: PBMCs. The chain joins TRBV28 to TRBJ1-3; D remains ambiguous. The CDR3 DNA follows: TGTGCCAGCTCATACCGGAGGATCTCTGGAAACACCATATATTTT. This codes for CASSYRRISGNTIYF.